This T cell receptor (beta chain) was identified during a study of T cell responses to AZD1222 COVID-19 vaccine. Sequenced by immunoSEQ multiplex PCR; TCRdb stores in-frame clones only, minus some. The sample lists some 120,000 clones, about 85% occurring once. Losses at the gene ends were 5 bases for V and 2 bases for J; bases not matched to a gene: 7. The germline gives CDR1 LNHDA, CDR2 SQIVND (reference sequence). The CDR3 extends over 15 amino acids. Study-wide points: Only after the peak T cell response were repertoires sampled. Reports say nearly half of spike-specific TCRs go after unmutated variant regions. Possibly, clonal diversity was underestimated; donors were largely white British and included more females. Increases in Spike-specific TCR breadth and depth were seen after two AZD1222 doses.

For this clone: Its specificity is not known.

Sequenced here: peripheral blood, sampled on day 0 of AZD1222 vaccination. The genes are TRBV19 and TRBJ1-2, with 8 bases matching TRBD1. The TCR was taken from an adult in good health. CDR3 protein: CASSPRTGTNYGYTF. The CDR3 DNA follows: TGTGCCAGTAGTCCCCGGACAGGGACGAACTATGGCTACACCTTC.